The 4 T cell receptor beta chains listed next were all sequenced from one sample in a study of T-cell reconstitution after alpha-beta-depleted transplantation in children. A library of TCRbeta sequences, prepared with unique molecular identifiers, was generated. TCRdb reprocessed the PCR reads with MiXCR, giving one entry per CDR3 protein. The sample has approximately 230,000 distinct CDR3 sequences, roughly 24% seen once. The material was PBMCs, obtained before TCRalphabeta/CD19-depleted stem cell transplant. Source of these receptors: a girl aged 2-10 years with Fanconi anemia, due to receive a stem cell transplant.

The V gene is TRBV7-4, the J gene TRBJ2-1; TRBD2 aligns across 12 bases. The CDR3 is 16 amino acids. The junction had 5 bases not matched to a gene; V was cut back by 2 bases and J by 6 bases. Germline V CDR1 and CDR2: SGHVT, SQSDAQ. CDR3 nucleotide sequence: TGTGCCAGCAGCTTACCGCTAGCGGGAGGGTTCAATGAGCAGTTCTTC. This sequence encodes CASSLPLAGGFNEQFF.

The rearrangement links TRBV5-6 to TRBJ2-1; D ambiguous. From germline, CDR1 is SGHDT and CDR2 YYEEEE. The V end lost 0 bases, the J end lost 3 bases, and 10 bases lay between the germline ends. The CDR3 sequence is 15 residues long. The CDR3 protein is CASSLVYSVYNEQFF. CDR3 nucleotides: TGTGCCAGCAGCTTGGTGTACTCGGTCTACAATGAGCAGTTCTTC.

This clonotype was seen at least ten times. The chain combines TRBV20-1 with TRBJ1-1; a possible D gene is TRBD1 (5 bases). V lost 2 bases, J lost 7 bases, and 11 bases lay in between. The CDR3 spans 12 residues. Per germline, CDR1 DFQATT and CDR2 SNEGSKA (reference sequence). CDR3 DNA: TGCAGTGCTAGAAATCCCGGGGGTGAAGCTTTCTTT. It yields the protein CSARNPGGEAFF.

This clonotype was seen only a few times. The CDR3 nucleotides read TGTGCCAGCAGTGCCCGGGTAACGACCGGGGAGCTGTTTTTT. This encodes CASSARVTTGELFF. V is TRBV2 and J is TRBJ2-2; D remains unclear. This CDR3 has 14 residues. Deletions cut 4 bases from V and 5 bases from J, with 11 bases between. Germline V gene lookup returns CDR1 SNHLY and CDR2 FYNNEI. Drawing the rest from reference TRBV2 and TRBJ2-2, the complete variable domain is EPEVTQTPSHQVTQMGQEVILRCVPISNHLYFYWYRQILGQKVEFLVSFYNNEISEKSEIFDDQFSVERPDGSNFTLKIRSTKLEDSAMYFCASSARVTTGELFFGEGSRLTVL.